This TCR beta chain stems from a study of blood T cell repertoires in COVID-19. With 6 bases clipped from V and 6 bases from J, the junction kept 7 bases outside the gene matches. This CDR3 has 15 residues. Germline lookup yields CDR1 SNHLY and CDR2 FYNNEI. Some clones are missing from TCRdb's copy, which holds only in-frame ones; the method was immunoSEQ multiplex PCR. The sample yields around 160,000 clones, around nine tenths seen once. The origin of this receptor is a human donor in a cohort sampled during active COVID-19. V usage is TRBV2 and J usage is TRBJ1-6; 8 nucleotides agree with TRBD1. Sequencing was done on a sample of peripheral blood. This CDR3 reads CASRGWTGRNSPLHF. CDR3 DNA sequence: TGTGCCAGCAGGGGGTGGACAGGGCGTAATTCACCCCTCCACTTT.